Sequencing of this T cell receptor beta chain was carried out in a study of neurological immune-mediated disorders. Notes on the study in general: Phylogenetic grouping assigned the repertoires of 18 of 34 multiple sclerosis patients to a single related-CDR3 cluster, which may represent a signature. CDR3 amino acid sequences found in expanded clones were never shared across subjects, suggesting private repertoires in all groups.

By 5'RACE with 10-nucleotide random UMIs, the cDNA was made. Whenever a sequencing run was performed, it yielded over 180 million TCR-beta sequences from 15-18 subjects. TCRdb used MiXCR to reprocess the 5' RACE reads, holding one entry per CDR3 protein. The sample holds about 74,000 distinct CDR3 sequences, around 5.2% seen once. This clonotype was observed once. Its specificity is unknown. Germline V gene lookup returns CDR1 MGHRA and CDR2 YSYEKL. V dropped 1 base and J dropped 2; count of bases not matched to a gene: 7. CDR3 length: 17 amino acids. The sequence derives from a man aged 18 to 29 with multiple sclerosis. Sequenced sample: PBMCs. This chain links TRBV4-1 with TRBJ2-3; 9 bases match TRBD2. The CDR3 loop is CASSQVFAGGSTDTQYF. In nucleotides, the CDR3 is TGCGCCAGCAGCCAAGTGTTTGCGGGGGGGTCCACAGATACGCAGTATTTT.